The 24 T cell receptor beta chains presented below share a single source sample, sequenced in a study of Graves' ophthalmopathy and Graves' hyperthyroidism. RNA transcripts were the template, and TCR beta CDR3 regions were amplified from them. First-round RT-PCR with HTBI primers preceded a second-round multiplex PCR. TCRdb recomputed calls from the multiplex PCR reads with MiXCR, one row per CDR3 protein. The data contain 200,000 to 250,000 distinct CDR3 sequences, under 30% of them singletons. Input material: peripheral blood. The receptors here all came from a man between 45 and 60 years old with Graves' ophthalmopathy.

The chain joins TRBV30 to TRBJ2-7; tentatively, D is TRBD1 (5 bases). From germline, CDR1 is GTSNPN and CDR2 SVGIG (reference sequence). V shed 0 bases and J shed 3 bases, with 9 bases lying between them. This CDR3 region has 13 residues. The CDR3 protein is CAWSVTEVYEQYF. The CDR3 nucleotides read TGTGCCTGGAGTGTGACAGAAGTCTACGAGCAGTACTTC.

This clonotype was recorded at least ten times. The chain uses TRBV4-1 and TRBJ2-7; the D gene is possibly TRBD2 (5 bases). Trimming removed 1 base at V and 6 bases at J, with 10 bases between. From germline, CDR1 is MGHRA and CDR2 YSYEKL. The CDR3 consists of 13 residues. DNA for the CDR3: TGCGCCAGCAGCCAAGCCCCCCTAGCCGAGCAGTACTTC. It codes for CASSQAPLAEQYF.

This clonotype was seen at least ten times. The chain employs TRBV6-5 and TRBJ2-5, with TRBD2 matching over 8 bases. Looked up from germline, CDR1 is MNHEY and CDR2 is SVGAGI. There are 16 residues in the CDR3. After removal of 3 bases from V and 5 bases from J, the junction contained 11 bases not matched to a gene. Written as DNA, the CDR3 is TGTGCCAGCAGTTATGCCGGGGCTAGCGGGCAGGAGACCCAGTACTTC. It codes for CASSYAGASGQETQYF.

This clonotype was seen many times. The rearrangement uses TRBV5-1 and TRBJ2-7; D is possibly TRBD1 or TRBD2 (5 bases each). Germline CDR1 and CDR2: SGHRS and YFSETQ. V was trimmed by 0 bases and J by 4 bases, leaving 11 bases between them. CDR3 size: 14 residues. This chain's CDR3 is CASSLVQGVYEQYF. The CDR3 DNA sequence: TGCGCCAGCAGCTTGGTTCAGGGAGTTTACGAGCAGTACTTC.

The chain has TRBV6-2 or TRBV6-3 and TRBJ1-1; 7 nucleotides line up with TRBD1. Germline V CDR1 and CDR2: MNHEY, SVGEGT. The CDR3 contains 13 residues. With V trimmed by 2 bases and J by 5 bases, 2 bases remained unmatched. The chain's CDR3 is CASSYVTGTEAFF. DNA for the CDR3: TGTGCCAGCAGTTACGTGACAGGGACTGAAGCTTTCTTT.

This clonotype was counted only a few times. The DNA for the CDR3 is TGTGCCAGCAGTTCTACCACGCGGGAGCAGTACTTC. Translating gives CASSSTTREQYF. The gene calls are TRBV28 and TRBJ2-7; D not resolved. Germline loops: CDR1 MDHEN, CDR2 SYDVKM. The CDR3 sequence is 12 residues long. The ends were cut back, 4 bases at V and 7 bases at J, with 11 bases in the middle.

This clonotype came up many times. This chain connects TRBV5-1 to TRBJ2-4; either TRBD1 or TRBD2 may supply D (6 bases each). Germline assignment: CDR1 SGHRS and CDR2 YFSETQ. V was clipped by 1 base and J by 2 bases, with 13 bases between them. This CDR3 spans 16 amino acids. This CDR3 is CASSLLGGDSKNIQYF. The CDR3 bases are TGCGCCAGCAGCTTGCTCGGGGGCGATTCCAAAAACATTCAGTACTTC.

This clonotype was seen at least ten times. This chain uses TRBV11-2 with TRBJ1-2; tentatively, D is TRBD1 (6 bases). Germline CDR1 reads SGHAT; CDR2 reads FQNNGV. Trimming shortened V by 5 bases and J by 4 bases, and 11 bases separated the two germline ends. This CDR3 region has 13 residues. For the CDR3, the DNA is TGTGCCAGCAGCCCCGACAGGATCTATGGCTACACCTTC. Its protein is CASSPDRIYGYTF.

This clonotype was detected many times. The CDR3: CASSLEGRGSYEQYF. In DNA, the CDR3 is TGTGCCAGCAGCTTGGAGGGTAGGGGATCCTACGAGCAGTACTTC. V gene TRBV7-9 combines with J gene TRBJ2-7; D may be TRBD2 (6 bases). Trimming pared 3 bases from V and 1 base from J, leaving 13 bases between. This CDR3 has 15 amino acids. Germline V gene data show CDR1 as SEHNR and CDR2 as FQNEAQ (reference sequence).

This clonotype has at least ten counts. The rearrangement joins TRBV19 to TRBJ1-1, with 9 bases fitting TRBD1. J was trimmed by 5 bases and V by 3 bases; bases with no gene match: 4. The V gene's germline CDR1 is LNHDA and CDR2 SQIVND (reference sequence). This CDR3 comprises 14 residues. The CDR3 spells CASSMGQGWTEAFF. In DNA form, the CDR3 reads TGTGCCAGTAGTATGGGACAGGGATGGACTGAAGCTTTCTTT.

The table lists this clonotype with many counts. V usage is TRBV27 and J usage is TRBJ2-5; D gene uncertain. V lost 2 bases, J lost 7 bases, and 14 bases lay in between. Per the germline V gene, CDR1 is MNHEY and CDR2 is SMNVEV (reference sequence). This CDR3 contains 14 residues. The CDR3: CASSLRDNYATQYF. The CDR3, as DNA: TGTGCCAGCAGTTTAAGAGACAATTACGCGACCCAGTACTTC.

The V call is TRBV6-1, the J call TRBJ2-3; D unresolved. Looked up from germline, CDR1 is MNHNS and CDR2 is SASEGT. The CDR3 extends over 15 amino acids. V was clipped by 4 bases and J by 0 bases, with 11 bases between them. CDR3 loop: CASSVQSPSTDTQYF. Written as DNA, the CDR3 is TGTGCCAGCAGTGTACAGTCACCCAGCACAGATACGCAGTATTTT.

V gene TRBV6-1 combines with J gene TRBJ1-1; D not certain. The V and J ends lost 7 bases and 0 bases respectively, with 18 bases between them. The germline V gene encodes CDR1 MNHNS and CDR2 SASEGT. The CDR3 length is 16 residues. The CDR3 bases are TGTGCCAGCACTCCCAGGCGGCCAAGGATGAACACTGAAGCTTTCTTT. Translated: CASTPRRPRMNTEAFF.

This chain uses TRBV6-1 with TRBJ2-7, with 10 bases that match TRBD1. CDR1 is MNHNS and CDR2 is SASEGT in the germline V gene. J lost 7 bases, V lost 8 bases, and 17 bases had no gene match. This CDR3 spans 16 amino acids. The CDR3 DNA follows: TGTGCCAGCTCAAGCTCTCCGGGACAGGGGAAGGGGGAGCAGTACTTC. It is translated as CASSSSPGQGKGEQYF.

The chain combines TRBV25-1 with TRBJ2-1; 8 bases line up with TRBD2. The germline V gene encodes CDR1 MGHDK and CDR2 SYGVNS. The ends lost 1 base at V and 0 bases at J; junction bases unmatched: 5. This CDR3 contains 17 residues. The CDR3 region has the DNA TGTGCCAGCAGTGAATCAACTAGCGGCAGCTCCTACAATGAGCAGTTCTTC. Translation: CASSESTSGSSYNEQFF.

The J gene is TRBJ2-6, the V gene TRBV30; tentatively, D is TRBD2 (6 bases). This CDR3 comprises 15 residues. The V end lost 1 base, the J end lost 4 bases, and 11 bases lay between the germline ends. CDR1 and CDR2 (germline): GTSNPN, SVGIG (reference sequence). CDR3 sequence (DNA): TGTGCCTGGAGTGCCGGGGGTACCGGGGCCAACGTCCTGACTTTC. It codes for CAWSAGGTGANVLTF.

This clonotype occurred many times. The gene calls are TRBV6-1 and TRBJ2-6; D not resolved. V lost 10 bases and J 4 bases, leaving 17 bases between the germline ends. Germline values: CDR1 MNHNS, CDR2 SASEGT. The CDR3 contains 15 residues. The DNA for the CDR3 is TGTGCCACCCAATTGAAGGGCTTCGGGGCCAACGTCCTGACTTTC. It is translated as CATQLKGFGANVLTF.

In its sample, this clonotype was seen many times. The chain has TRBV2 and TRBJ2-5; possible D gene TRBD1, 5 bases. CDR1 and CDR2 (germline): SNHLY, FYNNEI. Trimming left V 2 bases short and J 8 bases short, with 9 bases between. CDR3 size: 12 residues. The chain's CDR3 is CASSERGVTQYF. As DNA, the CDR3 is TGTGCCAGCAGTGAAAGGGGCGTCACCCAGTACTTC.

Judged by abundance, this clonotype is medium-sized. The V gene is TRBV7-2, the J gene TRBJ2-7; 7 bases are a match to TRBD2. With V trimmed by 1 base and J by 3 bases, 15 bases remained unmatched. Germline values: CDR1 SGHTA, CDR2 FQGNSA. The CDR3 contains 18 residues. The CDR3 coding sequence is TGTGCCAGCAGCTTAGGTCCTAGCGGCCATCCCATTAACTACGAGCAGTACTTC. Translated, it gives CASSLGPSGHPINYEQYF.

This clonotype was observed at least ten times. The chain uses TRBV2 and TRBJ1-5, with D unclear. The CDR3 runs 13 residues. The germline CDR1 and CDR2 sequences are SNHLY and FYNNEI. Trimming left V 7 bases short and J 1 base short, with 8 bases between. The CDR3 protein is CASNEDSNQPQHF. The DNA of the CDR3 is TGTGCCAGCAACGAAGACAGCAATCAGCCCCAGCATTTT.

This clonotype was found many times. The chain uses TRBV28 and TRBJ1-1; no firm D call. The V gene lost 2 bases and the J gene lost 2 bases, with 9 bases spanning the gap. This CDR3 spans 14 amino acids. CDR1 MDHEN and CDR2 SYDVKM come from the germline V gene. CDR3 in amino acids: CASSLLGFNTEAFF. CDR3 nucleotide sequence: TGTGCCAGCAGTTTACTAGGATTCAACACTGAAGCTTTCTTT.

This clonotype was recorded many times. The V and J genes are TRBV7-8 and TRBJ2-5, with D uncertain. The germline V and J ends were trimmed by 0 bases and 3 bases, with 2 bases remaining between them. The CDR3 has 12 residues. Germline loops: CDR1 SGHVS, CDR2 FQNEAQ. CDR3 coding DNA: TGTGCCAGCAGCTTAGCGAAAGAGACCCAGTACTTC. Translated, it gives CASSLAKETQYF.

The chain couples TRBV28 to TRBJ1-1, with a tentative D call TRBD1 (6 bases). Germline V gene lookup returns CDR1 MDHEN and CDR2 SYDVKM. Trimming shortened V by 7 bases and J by 3 bases, and 18 bases separated the two germline ends. This CDR3 spans 15 amino acids. DNA for the CDR3: TGTGCCAGCATCCTCTATGCAGGGGCGGACACTGAAGCTTTCTTT. It specifies CASILYAGADTEAFF.

The chain recombines TRBV7-2 with TRBJ2-7; 10 bases agree with TRBD2. The CDR3 has 15 residues. V lost 2 bases and J lost 3; bases outside the gene matches: 4. CDR1 is SGHTA, CDR2 FQGNSA, per germline. The CDR3 DNA reads as TGTGCCAGCAGCTTACTAGCGGGAGCCCTCTACGAGCAGTACTTC. Protein sequence: CASSLLAGALYEQYF.